The subject of this entry is one T cell receptor (beta chain). Its antigen remains unidentified. These data are taken from a study of CD8 T cells in ankylosing spondylitis. Study findings and constraints: With a CD8+ phenotype, disease-linked clones were relatively rare in peripheral blood.

V shed 1 base and J shed 6 bases, with 9 bases lying between them. CDR1 and CDR2 from the germline V gene are SGHTA and FQGNSA. CDR3 length: 14 residues. TCRdb ran MiXCR on the 5' RACE reads and lists one entry per CDR3 protein. This sample carries 80,000 to 100,000 distinct CDR3 sequences, about 8% of them seen once, and the ten largest clones take more than 9.5%. The rearrangement uses TRBV7-2 and TRBJ2-2; D possibly matches TRBD1 or TRBD2 (5 bases each). Sample: blood, either unsorted or a sorted T cell fraction (not recorded which). The sequence was collected from a male donor with ankylosing spondylitis or in good health (not recorded which). Written as DNA, the CDR3 is TGTGCCAGCAGCTTAGTGTCGGGGCCCGGGGAGCTGTTTTTT. This translates into CASSLVSGPGELFF.